This is a list of T cell receptor beta chains from one sample in a study of cytomegalovirus exposure and HLA in healthy donors. The method was immunoSEQ multiplex PCR; TCRdb's version includes in-frame clones alone and lacks a portion of them. Of fewer than 300,000 clones in the sample, 80% to 90% were seen once. Sequenced input: PBMCs. These receptors were collected from a man aged 40-55 years in good health and CMV-seropositive. Each CDR3 is given with its conserved first and last residue. D genes are given only for firm matches. Clone sizes are given selectively: once, few, many, or a class where the clone is expanded.

CDR3aa | CDR3nt | j_gene | v_gene | abundance | d_gene
CSVETLAGYNEQYF | TGCAGCGTAGAAACACTAGCGGGGTATAACGAGCAGTACTTC | TRBJ2-7 | TRBV29-1 | - | TRBD2
CASSLRRWEQYF | TGTGCCAGCAGTTTACGTCGTTGGGAGCAGTACTTC | TRBJ2-5 | TRBV28 | once | -
CASSGRGAGGYGYTF | TGTGCCAGCAGTGGCAGGGGGGCCGGTGGCTATGGCTACACCTTC | TRBJ1-2 | TRBV2 | - | TRBD1
CASSLDADSNQPQHF | TGTGCCAGCAGCTTAGACGCAGATAGCAATCAGCCCCAGCATTTT | TRBJ1-5 | TRBV7-9 | - | -
CASSHGTGSYEQYF | TGCGCCAGCAGCCACGGGACAGGCTCCTACGAGCAGTACTTC | TRBJ2-7 | TRBV4-3 | - | TRBD1
CASSEDRPYEQYF | TGTGCCAGCAGTGAAGACAGGCCCTACGAGCAGTACTTC | TRBJ2-7 | TRBV6-5 | - | -
CASSQVPGQSFYQPQHF | TGCGCCAGCAGCCAAGTCCCGGGACAGTCTTTCTATCAGCCCCAGCATTTT | TRBJ1-5 | TRBV4-1 | - | TRBD1
CSPRLAGQETQYF | TGCAGCCCCCGACTAGCGGGGCAAGAGACCCAGTACTTC | TRBJ2-5 | TRBV29-1 | - | TRBD2
CASSSSGGSYEQYF | TGTGCCAGCAGTTCCTCAGGCGGGTCCTACGAGCAGTACTTC | TRBJ2-7 | TRBV7-2 | - | -
CASSPGLAGGHNEQFF | TGTGCCAGCAGCCCGGGACTAGCGGGAGGCCACAATGAGCAGTTCTTC | TRBJ2-1 | TRBV5-7 | - | TRBD2
CASSPNLGQGAKQYF | TGTGCCAGCAGTCCTAACCTTGGACAGGGAGCAAAGCAGTACTTC | TRBJ2-7 | TRBV27 | - | TRBD1